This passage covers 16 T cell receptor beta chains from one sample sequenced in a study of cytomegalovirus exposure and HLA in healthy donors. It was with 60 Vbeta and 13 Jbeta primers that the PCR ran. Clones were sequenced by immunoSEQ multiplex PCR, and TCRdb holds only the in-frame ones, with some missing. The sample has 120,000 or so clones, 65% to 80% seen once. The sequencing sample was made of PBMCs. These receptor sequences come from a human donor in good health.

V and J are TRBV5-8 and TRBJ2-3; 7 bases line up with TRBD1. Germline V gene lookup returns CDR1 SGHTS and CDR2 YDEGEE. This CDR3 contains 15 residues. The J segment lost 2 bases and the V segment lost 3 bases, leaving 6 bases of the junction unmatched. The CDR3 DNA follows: TGTGCCAGCAGCTATCCGGGACAGTACACAGATACGCAGTATTTT. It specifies CASSYPGQYTDTQYF. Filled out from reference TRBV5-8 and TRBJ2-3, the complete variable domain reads EAGVTQSPTHLIKTRGQQATLRCSPISGHTSVYWYQQALGLGLQFLLWYDEGEERNRGNFPPRFSGRQFPNYSSELNVNALELEDSALYLCASSYPGQYTDTQYFGPGTRLTVL.

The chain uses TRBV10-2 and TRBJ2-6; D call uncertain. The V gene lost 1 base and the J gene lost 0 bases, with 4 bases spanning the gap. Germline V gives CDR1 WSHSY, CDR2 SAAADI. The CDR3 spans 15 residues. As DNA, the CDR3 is TGCGCCAGCAGTGAGTACAGCTCTGGGGCCAACGTCCTGACTTTC. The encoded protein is CASSEYSSGANVLTF.

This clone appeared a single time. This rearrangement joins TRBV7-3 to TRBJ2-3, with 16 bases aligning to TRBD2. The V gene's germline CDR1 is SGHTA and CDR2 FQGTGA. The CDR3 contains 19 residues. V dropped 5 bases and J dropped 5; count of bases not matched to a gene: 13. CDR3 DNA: TGTGCCAGCAGCCCCGACCCGGGACTAGCGGGGGGGAGAGGAGATACGCAGTATTTT. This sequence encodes CASSPDPGLAGGRGDTQYF.

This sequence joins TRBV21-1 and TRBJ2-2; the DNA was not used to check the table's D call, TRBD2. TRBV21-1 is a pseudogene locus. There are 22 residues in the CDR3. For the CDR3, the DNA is TGTGCCAGCAGCAAAAGTGAGGAGTGGACTAGTACGGCCGCGGAGTGGGCCGGGGAGCTGTTTTTT. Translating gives CASSKSEEWTSTAAEWAGELFF.

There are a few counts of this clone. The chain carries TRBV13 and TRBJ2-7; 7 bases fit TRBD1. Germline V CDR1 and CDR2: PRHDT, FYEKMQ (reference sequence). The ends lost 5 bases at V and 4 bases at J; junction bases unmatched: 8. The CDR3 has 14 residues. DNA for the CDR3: TGTGCCAGCAGCGCACGGGACAGTCCTTACGAGCAGTACTTC. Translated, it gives CASSARDSPYEQYF.

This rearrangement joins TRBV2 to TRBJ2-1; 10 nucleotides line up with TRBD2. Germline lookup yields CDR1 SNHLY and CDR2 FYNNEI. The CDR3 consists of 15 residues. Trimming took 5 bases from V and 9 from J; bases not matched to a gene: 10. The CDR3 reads CASSYVAGGHGEQFF. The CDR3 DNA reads TGTGCCAGCAGTTACGTAGCGGGAGGACACGGTGAGCAGTTCTTC.

CDR3: CASTKTGISSYEQYF. In DNA, the CDR3 is TGTGCCAGCACCAAGACAGGGATCAGCTCCTACGAGCAGTACTTC. The V gene is TRBV28, the J gene TRBJ2-7, with 7 positions matching TRBD1. The germline gives CDR1 MDHEN, CDR2 SYDVKM. The CDR3 is 15 amino acids. V shed 7 bases, J shed 0 bases, and the junction held 9 bases outside the gene matches.

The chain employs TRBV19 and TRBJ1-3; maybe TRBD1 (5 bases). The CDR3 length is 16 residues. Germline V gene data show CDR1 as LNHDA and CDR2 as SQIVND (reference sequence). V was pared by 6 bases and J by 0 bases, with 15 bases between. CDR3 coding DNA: TGTGCCAGTAGGTCGGGGGAGCCCATCTCTGGAAACACCATATATTTT. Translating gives CASRSGEPISGNTIYF.

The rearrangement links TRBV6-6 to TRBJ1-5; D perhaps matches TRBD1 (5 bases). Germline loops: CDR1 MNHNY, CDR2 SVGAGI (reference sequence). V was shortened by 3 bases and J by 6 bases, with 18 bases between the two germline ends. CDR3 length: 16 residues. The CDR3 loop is CASSYQGTMEPQPQHF. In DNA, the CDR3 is TGTGCCAGCAGTTATCAGGGAACCATGGAGCCTCAGCCCCAGCATTTT.

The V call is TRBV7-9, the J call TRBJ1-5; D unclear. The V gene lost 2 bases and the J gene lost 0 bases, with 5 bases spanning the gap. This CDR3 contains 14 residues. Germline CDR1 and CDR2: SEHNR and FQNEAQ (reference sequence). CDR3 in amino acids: CASSLIDSNQPQHF. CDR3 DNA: TGTGCCAGCAGCTTAATAGATAGCAATCAGCCCCAGCATTTT.

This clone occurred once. The CDR3 DNA is TGCGCCAGCAGCTTCCGGGACAGGGGGGGTCACGAGCAGTACTTC. It encodes CASSFRDRGGHEQYF. V is TRBV5-1 and J is TRBJ2-7; 11 bases match TRBD1. With V trimmed by 2 bases and J by 5 bases, 6 bases remained unmatched. The CDR3 has 15 residues. Germline loops: CDR1 SGHRS, CDR2 YFSETQ.

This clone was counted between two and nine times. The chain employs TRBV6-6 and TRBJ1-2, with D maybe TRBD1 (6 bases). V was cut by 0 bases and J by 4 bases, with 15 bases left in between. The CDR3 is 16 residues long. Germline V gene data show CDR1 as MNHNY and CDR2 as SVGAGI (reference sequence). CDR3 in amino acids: CASSYSLSRTVYGYTF. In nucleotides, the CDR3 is TGTGCCAGCAGTTACTCCCTCTCACGGACAGTCTATGGCTACACCTTC.

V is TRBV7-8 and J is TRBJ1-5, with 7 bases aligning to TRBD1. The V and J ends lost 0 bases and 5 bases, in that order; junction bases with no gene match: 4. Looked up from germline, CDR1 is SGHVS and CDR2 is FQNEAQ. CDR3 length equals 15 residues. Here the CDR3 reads CASSLAPRGDQPQHF. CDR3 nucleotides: TGTGCCAGCAGCTTAGCCCCCAGGGGGGATCAGCCCCAGCATTTT.

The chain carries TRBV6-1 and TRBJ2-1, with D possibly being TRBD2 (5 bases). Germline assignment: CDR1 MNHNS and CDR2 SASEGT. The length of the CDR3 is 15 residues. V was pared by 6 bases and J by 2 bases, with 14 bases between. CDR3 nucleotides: TGTGCCAGCAGGCTTTTTGAGGGCACCTACAATGAGCAGTTCTTC. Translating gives CASRLFEGTYNEQFF.

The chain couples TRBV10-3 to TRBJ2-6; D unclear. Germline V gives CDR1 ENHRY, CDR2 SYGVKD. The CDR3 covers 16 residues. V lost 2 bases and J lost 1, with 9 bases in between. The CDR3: CAISEHQTSGANVLTF. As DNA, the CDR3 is TGTGCCATCAGTGAGCATCAGACTTCTGGGGCCAACGTCCTGACTTTC.

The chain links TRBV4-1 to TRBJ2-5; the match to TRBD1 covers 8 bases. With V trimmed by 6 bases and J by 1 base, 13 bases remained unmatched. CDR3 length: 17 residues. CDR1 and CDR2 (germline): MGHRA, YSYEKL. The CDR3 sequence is CASSHLIGQGAQETQYF. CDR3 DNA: TGCGCCAGCAGTCACCTGATCGGGCAGGGGGCCCAAGAGACCCAGTACTTC.